This TCR beta chain stems from a study of blood T cell repertoires in COVID-19. About the research overall: Sources were T cells, B-cell-depleted T cells, or PBMCs; the material itself was cDNA or gDNA.

One Seattle source followed patients from active infection through their disease course. The CDR3 is made up of 15 amino acids. Trimming cost V 2 bases and J 9 bases, with 17 bases left between them. In the authors' workflow: Amplification of reference gene primers was used by the study to estimate nucleated cell counts. The assay was immunoSEQ multiplex PCR, and TCRdb's table has in-frame clones only and misses some. V and J calls and clone size are given by that table; D and trimming were obtained from the DNA. The sample holds roughly 570,000 clones, roughly 89% seen once. Sequenced: peripheral blood. The chain is built from TRBV23-1 and TRBJ1-5; TRBD1 is a possible D gene (5 bases). TRBV23-1 qualifies as an ORF whose function is uncertain. The TCR was taken from a woman in her fifties or sixties with COVID-19, enrolled during active disease. The CDR3 sequence: CASSQPDRRKPPQHF. The CDR3, as DNA: TGCGCCAGCAGTCAACCAGACAGACGAAAACCGCCCCAGCATTTT.